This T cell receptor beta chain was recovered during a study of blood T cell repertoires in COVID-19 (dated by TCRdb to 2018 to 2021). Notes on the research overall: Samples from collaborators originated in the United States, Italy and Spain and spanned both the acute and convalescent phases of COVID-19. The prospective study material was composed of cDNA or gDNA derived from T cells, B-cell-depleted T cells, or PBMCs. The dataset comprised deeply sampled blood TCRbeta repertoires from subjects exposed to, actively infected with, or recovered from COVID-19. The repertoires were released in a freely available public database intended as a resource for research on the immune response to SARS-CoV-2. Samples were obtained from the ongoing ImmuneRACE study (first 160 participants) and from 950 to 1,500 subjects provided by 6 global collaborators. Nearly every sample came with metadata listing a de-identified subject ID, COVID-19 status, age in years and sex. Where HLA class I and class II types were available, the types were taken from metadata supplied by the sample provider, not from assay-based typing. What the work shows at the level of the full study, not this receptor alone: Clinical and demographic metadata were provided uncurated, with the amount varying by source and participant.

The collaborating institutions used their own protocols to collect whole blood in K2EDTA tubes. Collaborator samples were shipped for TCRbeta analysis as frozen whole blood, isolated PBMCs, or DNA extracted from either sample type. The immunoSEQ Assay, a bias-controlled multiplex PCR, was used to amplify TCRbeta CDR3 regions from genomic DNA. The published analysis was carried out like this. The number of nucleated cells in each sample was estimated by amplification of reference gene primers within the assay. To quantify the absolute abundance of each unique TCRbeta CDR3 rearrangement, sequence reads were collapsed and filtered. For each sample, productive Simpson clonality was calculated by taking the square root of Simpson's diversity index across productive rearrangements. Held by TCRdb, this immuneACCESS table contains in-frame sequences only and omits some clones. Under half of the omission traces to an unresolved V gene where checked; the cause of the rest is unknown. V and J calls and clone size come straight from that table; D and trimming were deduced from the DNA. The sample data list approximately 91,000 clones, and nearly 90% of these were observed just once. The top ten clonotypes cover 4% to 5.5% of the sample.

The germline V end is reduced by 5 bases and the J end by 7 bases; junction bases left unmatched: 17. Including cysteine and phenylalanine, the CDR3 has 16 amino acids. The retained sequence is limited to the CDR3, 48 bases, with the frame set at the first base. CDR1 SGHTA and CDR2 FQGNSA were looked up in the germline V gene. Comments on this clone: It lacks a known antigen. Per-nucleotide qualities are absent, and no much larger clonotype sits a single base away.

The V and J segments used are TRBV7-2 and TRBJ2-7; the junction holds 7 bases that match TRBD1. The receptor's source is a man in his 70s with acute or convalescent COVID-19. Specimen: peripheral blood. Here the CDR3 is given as CASSRLGIQGVGEQYF. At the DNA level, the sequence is TGTGCCAGCAGCCGCCTGGGAATCCAGGGGGTCGGGGAGCAGTACTTC.